Shown below are 27 T cell receptor beta chains from a single sample sequenced in a study of T cell responses to AZD1222 COVID-19 vaccine. Assay: immunoSEQ multiplex PCR; the TCRdb copy retains only in-frame clones and omits some. This sample carries roughly 150,000 clones, approximately 90% of them seen once, and the ten largest clones take roughly 1.3%. The source was peripheral blood, collected 28 days after the second AZD1222 dose. Receptors were obtained from an adult who received the AZD1222 COVID-19 vaccine.

The chain links TRBV13 to TRBJ2-7, with D perhaps TRBD1 or TRBD2 (6 bases each). This CDR3 is 15 amino acids long. CDR1 PRHDT and CDR2 FYEKMQ come from the germline V gene (reference sequence). V was pared by 5 bases and J by 0 bases, with 14 bases between. The DNA for the CDR3 is TGTGCCAGCAGCGCTTCGAGGGGGGTCTCCTACGAGCAGTACTTC. The encoded protein is CASSASRGVSYEQYF. Combining the CDR3 with reference TRBV13 and TRBJ2-7 gives the whole variable domain AAGVIQSPRHLIKEKRETATLKCYPIPRHDTVYWYQQGPGQDPQFLISFYEKMQSDKGSIPDRFSAQQFSDYHSELNMSSLELGDSALYFCASSASRGVSYEQYFGPGTRLTVT.

The chain employs TRBV7-2 and TRBJ2-2; D unclear. Germline assignment: CDR1 SGHTA and CDR2 FQGNSA. The CDR3 length is 11 residues. V shed 4 bases and J shed 8 bases, with 5 bases lying between them. The CDR3 is CASSSRGELFF. The CDR3 DNA sequence: TGTGCCAGCAGCTCCCGAGGGGAGCTGTTTTTT.

The chain employs TRBV28 and TRBJ2-1, with 11 bases aligning to TRBD2. This CDR3 region has 16 residues. Trimming cost V 3 bases and J 10 bases; bases outside gene matches: 11. In germline, CDR1 is MDHEN, CDR2 SYDVKM. The CDR3 loop reads CASSFQSSGRAREQFF. In nucleotides, the CDR3 is TGTGCCAGCAGTTTCCAGAGTAGCGGGAGGGCTAGGGAGCAGTTCTTC.

This clone was detected only a few times. The CDR3 spells CASNPAGMNNSPLHF. The CDR3 bases are TGTGCCAGCAACCCCGCAGGGATGAATAATTCACCCCTCCACTTT. V usage is TRBV6-6 and J usage is TRBJ1-6; tentatively, D is TRBD1 (5 bases). This CDR3 comprises 15 residues. The V end lost 7 bases, the J end lost 5 bases, and 15 bases lay between the germline ends. Germline loops: CDR1 MNHNY, CDR2 SVGAGI (reference sequence).

The chain recombines TRBV9 with TRBJ2-4; 9 bases agree with TRBD2. V gave up 0 bases and J gave up 8 bases; unmatched junction bases: 18. This CDR3 is 19 amino acids long. Germline V gene sequence: CDR1 SGDLS, CDR2 YYNGEE. In nucleotides, the CDR3 is TGTGCCAGCAGCGTAGGGGCCAGGGGTGAAGGACTAGCGCGTGACATTCAGTACTTC. This gives the protein CASSVGARGEGLARDIQYF.

This chain joins TRBV28 and TRBJ1-5; the match to TRBD1 covers 7 bases. The CDR3 totals 16 residues. Losses at the gene ends were 6 bases for V and 2 bases for J; bases not matched to a gene: 10. The germline V gene has CDR1 MDHEN and CDR2 SYDVKM. DNA for the CDR3: TGTGCCAGCAGCCAATCCCTAGGACAGGGCAATCAGCCCCAGCATTTT. Its translation: CASSQSLGQGNQPQHF.

The chain uses TRBV2 and TRBJ2-2, with D perhaps matching TRBD1 (5 bases). The V and J ends lost 3 bases and 4 bases respectively, with 12 bases between them. The CDR3 is 15 amino acids. CDR1 is SNHLY and CDR2 is FYNNEI in the germline V gene. CDR3 DNA sequence: TGTGCCAGCAGTGATTCCAGGGTTGGCACCGGGGAGCTGTTTTTT. This encodes CASSDSRVGTGELFF.

The chain combines TRBV4-1 with TRBJ2-6; 9 nucleotides match TRBD2. The CDR3 spans 15 residues. CDR1 and CDR2 (germline): MGHRA, YSYEKL. V lost 4 bases, J lost 4 bases, and 2 bases stayed unmatched. The CDR3 here is CASSLGTSGANVLTF. CDR3 DNA: TGCGCCAGCAGCCTAGGGACTAGCGGGGCCAACGTCCTGACTTTC.

The sample holds one count of this clone. This chain joins TRBV29-1 and TRBJ2-5; D possibly corresponds to TRBD1 (6 bases). Germline CDR1 is SQVTM and CDR2 is ANQGSEA. Trimming cost V 5 bases and J 2 bases, with 9 bases left between them. The CDR3 runs 12 residues. The CDR3 region has the DNA TGCAGCGTTTTGGGGACACAAGAGACCCAGTACTTC. Translation gives CSVLGTQETQYF.

The J gene is TRBJ1-1, the V gene TRBV3-1 (or the pseudogene TRBV3-2); D not resolved. CDR3 length equals 13 residues. V was shortened by 0 bases and J by 11 bases, with 13 bases between the two germline ends. CDR1 and CDR2 from the germline V gene are LGHDT and YNNKEL (reference sequence). The CDR3 spells CASSQDYAEPAFF. The CDR3 nucleotides are TGTGCCAGCAGCCAAGATTATGCGGAGCCGGCTTTCTTT.

The rearrangement joins TRBV2 to TRBJ2-7; perhaps TRBD1 as D (6 bases). Germline values: CDR1 SNHLY, CDR2 FYNNEI. Trimming shortened V by 5 bases and J by 0 bases, and 14 bases separated the two germline ends. This CDR3 is built from 15 residues. CDR3: CASSLQGVSSYEQYF. Written as DNA, the CDR3 is TGTGCCAGCAGTCTACAGGGTGTGAGCTCCTACGAGCAGTACTTC.

J is TRBJ1-1 and V is TRBV3-1 (or the pseudogene TRBV3-2); D ambiguous. CDR3 length: 13 amino acids. The V end was cut by 4 bases, the J end by 1 base, with 7 bases between. Germline V gene data show CDR1 as LGHDT and CDR2 as YNNKEL (reference sequence). CDR3 sequence reads: CASSLTKNTEAFF. CDR3 DNA: TGTGCCAGCAGCCTAACGAAGAACACTGAAGCTTTCTTT.

The chain is built from TRBV13 and TRBJ2-1, with 10 bases aligning to TRBD2. Looked up from germline, CDR1 is PRHDT and CDR2 is FYEKMQ (reference sequence). Losses at the gene ends were 0 bases for V and 9 bases for J; bases not matched to a gene: 14. This CDR3 is 18 amino acids long. CDR3 in DNA: TGTGCCAGCAGCTTAGGGGTTCTGGAGCTAGCGGGAGTAGGTGAGCAGTTCTTC. The encoded protein is CASSLGVLELAGVGEQFF.

The chain carries TRBV28 and TRBJ1-6, with 8 bases matching TRBD1. J was trimmed by 8 bases and V by 5 bases; bases with no gene match: 14. CDR1 and CDR2 from the germline V gene are MDHEN and SYDVKM. This CDR3 is 17 amino acids long. In DNA, the CDR3 is TGTGCCAGCAGTATACTAACAGGGGGATTTTGGGATTCACCCCTCCACTTT. Amino acids: CASSILTGGFWDSPLHF. The variable domain in full, with the rest retrieved from reference TRBV28 and TRBJ1-6, is DVKVTQSSRYLVKRTGEKVFLECVQDMDHENMFWYRQDPGLGLRLIYFSYDVKMKEKGDIPEGYSVSREKKERFSLILESASTNQTSMYLCASSILTGGFWDSPLHFGNGTRLTVT.

The genes are TRBV23-1 and TRBJ2-2; 9 bases are shared with TRBD1. TRBV23-1 is an open reading frame, and its role is uncertain. The CDR3 has 17 amino acids. Losses at the gene ends were 2 bases for V and 4 bases for J; bases not matched to a gene: 8. DNA of the CDR3: TGCGCCAGCAGTCAAAATGGGACAGGGTTGGTCACCGGGGAGCTGTTTTTT. It encodes CASSQNGTGLVTGELFF.

The chain carries TRBV11-3 and TRBJ2-1; TRBD2 aligns across 8 bases. Germline V lookup: CDR1 SGHNT, CDR2 YENEEA. After removal of 5 bases from V and 7 bases from J, the junction contained 7 bases not matched to a gene. The CDR3 is 14 residues long. This CDR3 is CASSHLAGSNEQFF. CDR3 DNA: TGTGCCAGCAGCCACCTAGCGGGTAGTAATGAGCAGTTCTTC.

The chain carries TRBV6-2 or TRBV6-3 and TRBJ1-5; D is uncertain. Trimming shortened V by 4 bases and J by 1 base, and 17 bases separated the two germline ends. The CDR3 totals 17 residues. Germline V gives CDR1 MNHEY, CDR2 SVGEGT. CDR3 DNA sequence: TGTGCCAGCAGTTTAGGTTTCCGTCGGAGGAGCAATCAGCCCCAGCATTTT. Its protein is CASSLGFRRRSNQPQHF.

The gene calls are TRBV5-4 and TRBJ2-7; maybe TRBD1 (6 bases). V dropped 2 bases and J dropped 4 bases, with 10 bases sitting between them. Germline V gene lookup returns CDR1 SGHNT and CDR2 YYREEE (reference sequence). CDR3 length equals 13 residues. CDR3 coding DNA: TGTGCCAGCAGCTTAACTAGGGGGTACGAGCAGTACTTC. Residues: CASSLTRGYEQYF.

The chain links TRBV19 to TRBJ2-2; possible D gene TRBD1, 5 bases. Germline V CDR1 and CDR2: LNHDA, SQIVND (reference sequence). The CDR3 is made up of 14 amino acids. Deletions cut 4 bases from V and 3 bases from J, with 9 bases between. CDR3 region: CASSSQGYTGELFF. DNA of the CDR3: TGTGCCAGTAGTAGTCAGGGCTACACCGGGGAGCTGTTTTTT.

This clone appeared once. This chain uses TRBV9 with TRBJ1-2; D is unresolved. CDR3 length equals 13 residues. With 4 bases removed from V and 4 bases from J, the gap between germline ends came to 11 bases. Germline V lookup: CDR1 SGDLS, CDR2 YYNGEE. CDR3 sequence reads: CASSKTETYGYTF. CDR3 nucleotide sequence: TGTGCCAGCAGCAAAACAGAAACCTATGGCTACACCTTC.

This clone was picked up a small number of times. The chain couples TRBV7-8 to TRBJ1-5, with 9 bases fitting TRBD1. CDR3 length: 14 amino acids. After removal of 5 bases from V and 5 bases from J, the junction contained 4 bases not matched to a gene. From germline, CDR1 is SGHVS and CDR2 FQNEAQ. CDR3 protein: CASSVGQGHQPQHF. The DNA for the CDR3 is TGTGCCAGCAGCGTCGGACAGGGGCATCAGCCCCAGCATTTT.

As concerns this clone: A junction end diverges from the germline sequence, so it may reflect a read error. The gene calls are TRBV4-3 and TRBJ1-2, with 10 nucleotides matching TRBD1. The CDR3 loop spans 17 amino acids. Germline lookup yields CDR1 LGHNA and CDR2 YSLEER. The CDR3 region is CASSQDGSWTGGFGYTF. The CDR3 coding sequence is TGCGCCAGCAGTCAAGACGGAAGTTGGACAGGGGGTTTTGGCTACACCTTC.

The gene calls are TRBV7-3 and TRBJ2-2; the match to TRBD2 covers 12 bases. CDR3 length equals 17 residues. The germline CDR1 and CDR2 sequences are SGHTA and FQGTGA. J lost 7 bases, V lost 5 bases, and 11 bases had no gene match. This CDR3 reads CASSLEPSGRADGELFF. The CDR3 nucleotides read TGTGCCAGCAGCCTCGAACCTAGCGGGAGGGCGGACGGGGAGCTGTTTTTT.

The chain links TRBV7-2 to TRBJ2-5; D unresolved. The V and J ends lost 5 bases and 2 bases respectively, with 15 bases between them. Per the germline V gene, CDR1 is SGHTA and CDR2 is FQGNSA. This CDR3 spans 15 amino acids. CDR3 region: CASSPWAVGQETQYF. DNA of the CDR3: TGTGCCAGCAGCCCATGGGCAGTGGGGCAAGAGACCCAGTACTTC.

The chain links TRBV27 to TRBJ1-2, with 8 bases identical to TRBD1. The V gene end was trimmed by 2 bases and the J gene end by 11 bases; junction bases not matched to a gene: 7. Germline-derived CDR1 and CDR2 are MNHEY and SMNVEV (reference sequence). CDR3 length equals 13 residues. CDR3 nucleotides: TGTGCCAGCAGTTTAGGTCCCCGACAGGGGTACACCTTC. Protein sequence: CASSLGPRQGYTF.

The gene calls are TRBV19 and TRBJ2-3, with 7 bases that match TRBD2. This CDR3 region has 15 residues. Trimming cost V 1 base and J 6 bases; bases outside gene matches: 7. Per the germline V gene, CDR1 is LNHDA and CDR2 is SQIVND (reference sequence). The DNA of the CDR3 is TGTGCCAGTAGTATAGTAGCGGCGGGGGAGGATACGCAGTATTTT. Encoded protein: CASSIVAAGEDTQYF.

The rearrangement joins TRBV7-2 to TRBJ2-5; D is unclear. The CDR3 is 12 residues long. Trimming pared 5 bases from V and 5 bases from J, leaving 9 bases between. CDR1 SGHTA and CDR2 FQGNSA come from the germline V gene. CDR3 sequence reads: CASSALEETQYF. In DNA form, the CDR3 reads TGTGCCAGCAGCGCCCTAGAGGAGACCCAGTACTTC.